Listed below are T cell receptor beta chains from one sample, sequenced in a study of Graves' ophthalmopathy and Graves' hyperthyroidism. TCRdb recomputed calls from the multiplex PCR reads with MiXCR, one row per CDR3 protein. The repertoire holds 200,000 to 250,000 distinct CDR3 sequences, with about a fifth as singletons. Sequencing was performed on peripheral blood. These receptors all stem from a woman aged 50 to 65 with Graves' ophthalmopathy. The CDR3 runs from the conserved cysteine through the conserved F or W.

TRBV28	TRBJ2-7	CASSLLGLEQYF
TRBV2	TRBJ1-2	CASSDSTLSNYGYTF
TRBV27	TRBJ1-1	CASVNRGGRGTEAFF
TRBV27	TRBJ1-2	CASRAGADYGYTF
TRBV12-3/TRBV12-4	TRBJ1-2	CASSLLILQGGDGYTF
TRBV28	TRBJ2-7	CASSATGTFRDEQYF
TRBV4-1	TRBJ2-7	CASSQDWGLAYHEQYF
TRBV6-1	TRBJ2-5	CASSVYQETQYF
TRBV10-2	TRBJ2-7	CASRSASGAVGEQYF
TRBV12-3/TRBV12-4	TRBJ2-2	CASSWSQGGTGELFF
TRBV25-1	TRBJ1-1	CASTETVGLNTEAYF
TRBV12-3/TRBV12-4	TRBJ1-1	CASKPGQGADTEAFF
TRBV25-1	TRBJ1-6	CASSEPGQGYSPLHF
TRBV28	TRBJ2-5	CASSLWSQETQYF
TRBV6-1	TRBJ1-1	CASSDVRRGNTEAFF
TRBV6-5	TRBJ2-7	CASSYSASPYEQYF
TRBV6-2/TRBV6-3	TRBJ2-1	CASSSSGASAINEQFF
TRBV7-9	TRBJ2-2	CASSPNGGPGELFF
TRBV30	TRBJ1-2	CAWTTGGSYGYTF
TRBV12-3/TRBV12-4	TRBJ2-5	CASSFTSRWTQYF
TRBV27	TRBJ1-1	CASSLRTPGSYTEAFF
TRBV12-3/TRBV12-4	TRBJ2-7	CASSSVVYEQYF